The 32 T cell receptor beta chains given below trace back to one sample, sequenced in a study of cytomegalovirus exposure and HLA in healthy donors. Some clones are missing from TCRdb's copy, which holds only in-frame ones; the method was immunoSEQ multiplex PCR. The table shows 57,000 or so clones, with 91% occurring only once. Source material: PBMCs. All receptors come from a woman between 25 and 40 years old in good health and CMV-seronegative.

CDR3 DNA: TGTGCCAGCAGCCCGCGGGACCCTAAGGAGGACGAGCAGTACTTC. This encodes CASSPRDPKEDEQYF. V is TRBV7-3 and J is TRBJ2-7; tentatively, D is TRBD2 (6 bases). Germline values: CDR1 SGHTA, CDR2 FQGTGA. CDR3 length: 15 amino acids. The V gene lost 5 bases and the J gene lost 5 bases, with 19 bases spanning the gap.

CDR3 residues: CASSVGVEGGDTGELFF. The CDR3 region has the DNA TGTGCCAGCAGCGTAGGAGTGGAAGGGGGCGACACCGGGGAGCTGTTTTTT. The chain has TRBV9 and TRBJ2-2; 7 nucleotides agree with TRBD1. Trimming removed 0 bases from V and 3 bases from J; junction bases left unmatched: 8. Germline-derived CDR1 and CDR2 are SGDLS and YYNGEE. CDR3 length equals 17 residues.

V usage is TRBV4-1 and J usage is TRBJ1-1; no clear D gene. The ends were cut back, 1 base at V and 0 bases at J, with 12 bases in the middle. This CDR3 has 16 residues. Germline V gene sequence: CDR1 MGHRA, CDR2 YSYEKL. The DNA for the CDR3 is TGCGCCAGCAGCCAAGTGACCCGGAGATTGAACACTGAAGCTTTCTTT. Amino acid sequence: CASSQVTRRLNTEAFF.

The chain has TRBV6-5 and TRBJ2-1; 8 bases are shared with TRBD2. The ends lost 5 bases at V and 9 bases at J; junction bases unmatched: 9. Germline loops: CDR1 MNHEY, CDR2 SVGAGI. The CDR3 contains 14 residues. CDR3 amino acids: CASSRSGSDGEQFF. The CDR3 bases are TGTGCCAGCAGTAGGAGCGGGAGTGACGGTGAGCAGTTCTTC.

V and J are TRBV10-3 and TRBJ2-1; 11 nucleotides align to TRBD2. The CDR3 consists of 17 residues. Germline trimming cut 8 bases from V and 1 base from J; bases unmatched to any gene: 10. Germline V CDR1 and CDR2: ENHRY, SYGVKD. The CDR3 coding sequence is TGTGCCATCGGTGGTGTTGGGACTAGCGGTTCCTACAATGAGCAGTTCTTC. It encodes CAIGGVGTSGSYNEQFF.

The rearrangement links TRBV6-5 to TRBJ2-7; D may be TRBD1 (5 bases). The CDR3 covers 16 residues. Between the trimmed V and J ends, which lost 2 bases and 6 bases, there was a span of 20 bases. Germline V gene data show CDR1 as MNHEY and CDR2 as SVGAGI. The CDR3 bases are TGTGCCAGCAGTTACGGGCCACAAAAGGGGCTGGGCGAGCAGTACTTC. This translates into CASSYGPQKGLGEQYF.

This chain links TRBV5-1 with TRBJ2-7; tentatively, D is TRBD1 (6 bases). V lost 1 base and J lost 3, with 17 bases in between. The CDR3 has 16 residues. Germline assignment: CDR1 SGHRS and CDR2 YFSETQ. Written as DNA, the CDR3 is TGCGCCAGCAGCTTGAGTTTGGGGGCAGCCGTCTACGAGCAGTACTTC. The encoded protein is CASSLSLGAAVYEQYF.

The chain employs TRBV2 and TRBJ2-2; D is unresolved. V dropped 3 bases and J dropped 5 bases, with 7 bases sitting between them. Per germline, CDR1 SNHLY and CDR2 FYNNEI. This CDR3 comprises 13 residues. This chain's CDR3 is CASSDYLTGELFF. The CDR3 DNA reads as TGTGCCAGCAGTGACTATTTGACCGGGGAGCTGTTTTTT.

The chain combines TRBV20-1 with TRBJ1-1, with unresolved D. The CDR3 extends over 10 amino acids. Germline values: CDR1 DFQATT, CDR2 SNEGSKA (reference sequence). Trimming cost V 6 bases and J 7 bases, with 9 bases left between them. In DNA form, the CDR3 reads TGCAGTGCCAAGCCAGGTGAAGCTTTCTTT. Translating gives CSAKPGEAFF.

V and J are TRBV19 and TRBJ2-1; 8 bases are shared with TRBD1. The length of the CDR3 is 16 residues. The germline gives CDR1 LNHDA, CDR2 SQIVND (reference sequence). With V trimmed by 5 bases and J by 8 bases, 14 bases remained unmatched. CDR3 in amino acids: CASSPLGQGRGYEQFF. CDR3 coding DNA: TGTGCCAGTAGTCCCCTTGGACAGGGACGTGGTTATGAGCAGTTCTTC.

The chain recombines TRBV2 with TRBJ2-1; the D gene is possibly TRBD2 (6 bases). V lost 1 base, J lost 10 bases, and 8 bases lay in between. Germline lookup yields CDR1 SNHLY and CDR2 FYNNEI. This CDR3 comprises 12 residues. DNA of the CDR3: TGTGCCAGCAGTGAAGGCGGGGCCGAGCAGTTCTTC. Protein: CASSEGGAEQFF.

J is TRBJ2-2 and V is TRBV28; the match to TRBD2 covers 7 bases. Germline values: CDR1 MDHEN, CDR2 SYDVKM. Trimming took 8 bases from V and 1 from J; bases not matched to a gene: 10. CDR3 length equals 16 residues. The CDR3 DNA follows: TGTGCCAGCTGCAGCGGGGCCCTCAAGAACACCGGGGAGCTGTTTTTT. This translates into CASCSGALKNTGELFF.

The chain employs TRBV28 and TRBJ2-5, with TRBD1 as a possible D gene (6 bases). Germline V lookup: CDR1 MDHEN, CDR2 SYDVKM. The V gene lost 11 bases and the J gene lost 1 base, with 17 bases spanning the gap. CDR3 length: 14 residues. In DNA, the CDR3 is TGTGCCGCAGGACAGACGGGCCTCCAAGAGACCCAGTACTTC. This sequence encodes CAAGQTGLQETQYF.

The V gene is TRBV27, the J gene TRBJ2-7; 7 bases align to TRBD1. In germline, CDR1 is MNHEY, CDR2 SMNVEV (reference sequence). This CDR3 contains 14 residues. V shed 6 bases, J shed 3 bases, and the junction held 8 bases outside the gene matches. CDR3: CASSPTGSNYEQYF. CDR3 DNA sequence: TGTGCCAGCAGCCCGACAGGGTCTAACTACGAGCAGTACTTC.

V and J are TRBV27 and TRBJ1-1; 10 bases line up with TRBD1. Trimming cost V 1 base and J 5 bases; bases outside gene matches: 4. The CDR3 has 15 amino acids. CDR1 is MNHEY, CDR2 SMNVEV, per germline (reference sequence). CDR3 in DNA: TGTGCCAGCAGTTTATTGCGACAGGGGGCGACTGAAGCTTTCTTT. Translated: CASSLLRQGATEAFF.

This chain uses TRBV4-2 with TRBJ2-3; maybe TRBD2 (6 bases). Germline V gives CDR1 LGHNA, CDR2 YNFKEQ. V lost 0 bases, J lost 3 bases, and 13 bases lay in between. The CDR3 extends over 16 amino acids. The CDR3 loop reads CASSQEEASETDTQYF. CDR3 DNA sequence: TGTGCCAGCAGCCAAGAGGAGGCTAGCGAGACAGATACGCAGTATTTT.

The chain couples TRBV5-5 to TRBJ2-2, with TRBD1 matching over 9 bases. Trimming took 0 bases from V and 6 from J; bases not matched to a gene: 3. The germline CDR1 and CDR2 sequences are SGHKS and YYEKEE (reference sequence). The CDR3 runs 15 residues. In DNA form, the CDR3 reads TGTGCCAGCAGCTTGGACAGGGGGCGCGCCGGGGAGCTGTTTTTT. This translates into CASSLDRGRAGELFF. The full variable domain, rest sourced from reference TRBV5-5 and TRBJ2-2, is DAGVTQSPTHLIKTRGQQVTLRCSPISGHKSVSWYQQVLGQGPQFIFQYYEKEERGRGNFPDRFSARQFPNYSSELNVNALLLGDSALYLCASSLDRGRAGELFFGEGSRLTVL.

The chain combines TRBV11-2 with TRBJ2-7, with TRBD2 as a possible D gene (5 bases). V was shortened by 5 bases and J by 3 bases, with 17 bases between the two germline ends. Germline CDR1 and CDR2: SGHAT and FQNNGV. The CDR3 length is 15 residues. The CDR3 protein is CASSPLAYVIYEQYF. Here the CDR3 DNA reads TGTGCCAGCAGCCCGCTAGCTTATGTGATCTACGAGCAGTACTTC.

The rearrangement uses TRBV7-9 and TRBJ2-7, with 7 bases that match TRBD2. V lost 8 bases, J lost 0 bases, and 7 bases stayed unmatched. The CDR3 spans 14 residues. Per the germline V gene, CDR1 is SEHNR and CDR2 is FQNEAQ (reference sequence). The CDR3 coding sequence is TGTGCCAGCGGCCGGGACTACCTCTCCTACGAGCAGTACTTC. It encodes CASGRDYLSYEQYF.

The chain carries TRBV7-2 and TRBJ1-1, with TRBD1 as a possible D gene (6 bases). CDR3 length equals 13 residues. Germline loops: CDR1 SGHTA, CDR2 FQGNSA. V was shortened by 5 bases and J by 1 base, with 8 bases between the two germline ends. CDR3 coding DNA: TGTGCCAGCAGCCGCAGGGGGAACACTGAAGCTTTCTTT. It yields the protein CASSRRGNTEAFF. The complete variable domain, with remaining parts taken from reference TRBV7-2 and TRBJ1-1, reads GAGVSQSPSNKVTEKGKDVELRCDPISGHTALYWYRQSLGQGLEFLIYFQGNSAPDKSGLPSDRFSAERTGGSVSTLTIQRTQQEDSAVYLCASSRRGNTEAFFGQGTRLTVV.

This clone appeared a single time. The chain is built from TRBV7-8 and TRBJ1-2; D uncertain. With 1 base removed from V and 4 bases from J, the gap between germline ends came to 19 bases. CDR1 and CDR2 (germline): SGHVS, FQNEAQ. The CDR3 loop spans 17 amino acids. Here the CDR3 reads CASSLEGGLANLYGYTF. DNA for the CDR3: TGTGCCAGCAGCTTAGAAGGAGGTTTGGCTAACCTCTATGGCTACACCTTC.

This rearrangement joins TRBV5-1 to TRBJ2-2; possibly TRBD2 for D (6 bases). Germline CDR1 reads SGHRS; CDR2 reads YFSETQ. V lost 5 bases and J lost 3, with 14 bases in between. The CDR3 has 15 amino acids. The DNA of the CDR3 is TGCGCCAGCAGAAGGGCGGGATATGACACCGGGGAGCTGTTTTTT. This encodes CASRRAGYDTGELFF.

The chain employs TRBV29-1 and TRBJ2-3, with 8 nucleotides matching TRBD2. This CDR3 has 14 amino acids. Germline V CDR1 and CDR2: SQVTM, ANQGSEA. V shed 1 base, J shed 6 bases, and the junction held 6 bases outside the gene matches. CDR3 residues: CSVEGSGSSDTQYF. The CDR3 DNA reads as TGCAGCGTTGAAGGGAGCGGGAGCTCGGATACGCAGTATTTT.

The chain uses TRBV27 and TRBJ1-5, with 7 positions matching TRBD1. This CDR3 has 15 residues. Germline CDR1 reads MNHEY; CDR2 reads SMNVEV (reference sequence). V lost 5 bases, J lost 1 base, and 5 bases stayed unmatched. The CDR3 is CASSMTGSSNQPQHF. The CDR3 DNA follows: TGTGCCAGCAGTATGACAGGGAGCAGCAATCAGCCCCAGCATTTT.

The chain combines TRBV4-1 with TRBJ2-7; the match to TRBD2 covers 8 bases. The V gene's germline CDR1 is MGHRA and CDR2 YSYEKL. CDR3 length: 14 residues. The V gene end was trimmed by 0 bases and the J gene end by 8 bases; junction bases not matched to a gene: 6. CDR3 protein: CASSQEVSGNKQYF. For the CDR3, the DNA is TGCGCCAGCAGCCAAGAAGTTAGCGGGAATAAGCAGTACTTC.

The V and J genes are TRBV6-1 and TRBJ2-7, with TRBD1 as a possible D gene (6 bases). The V and J ends lost 3 bases and 5 bases respectively, with 17 bases between them. CDR1 and CDR2 (germline): MNHNS, SASEGT. The CDR3 extends over 15 amino acids. Here the CDR3 reads CASSDNPGVVHEQYF. CDR3 bases: TGTGCCAGCAGTGACAACCCAGGGGTGGTCCACGAGCAGTACTTC.

The rearrangement joins TRBV27 to TRBJ2-7; 8 nucleotides agree with TRBD2. The CDR3 has 14 amino acids. V lost 2 bases to trimming and J lost 6 bases; unmatched junction nucleotides: 6. The germline gives CDR1 MNHEY, CDR2 SMNVEV (reference sequence). The CDR3 region is CASSLEASGSEQYF. Written as DNA, the CDR3 is TGTGCCAGCAGTTTAGAGGCTAGCGGGTCCGAGCAGTACTTC.

This sequence joins TRBV19 and TRBJ2-7; D is perhaps TRBD2 (5 bases). CDR3 length: 13 amino acids. V dropped 3 bases and J dropped 3 bases, with 9 bases sitting between them. Germline-derived CDR1 and CDR2 are LNHDA and SQIVND (reference sequence). The CDR3 spells CASSMTGGYEQYF. CDR3 DNA: TGTGCCAGTAGTATGACCGGAGGCTACGAGCAGTACTTC.

This chain joins TRBV7-8 and TRBJ2-3; TRBD2 matches at 8 bases. Germline V gives CDR1 SGHVS, CDR2 FQNEAQ. With V trimmed by 3 bases and J by 2 bases, 4 bases remained unmatched. The CDR3 is made up of 15 amino acids. CDR3: CASSFSGASTDTQYF. As DNA, the CDR3 is TGTGCCAGCAGCTTTAGCGGGGCTTCCACAGATACGCAGTATTTT.

The chain links TRBV12-5 to TRBJ2-2; perhaps TRBD2 as D (6 bases). V gave up 5 bases and J gave up 6 bases, with 10 bases separating them. CDR1 and CDR2 (germline): LGHNT, FRNRAP. The CDR3 is made up of 13 amino acids. In DNA, the CDR3 is TGTGCTAGTGGTCTGGGGGACTCCGGGGAGCTGTTTTTT. It codes for CASGLGDSGELFF.

This chain links TRBV7-9 with TRBJ1-2; 9 bases align to TRBD1. V shed 4 bases and J 4 bases; nucleotides not matched to a gene: 16. The CDR3 has 18 residues. The germline CDR1 and CDR2 sequences are SEHNR and FQNEAQ (reference sequence). For the CDR3, the DNA is TGTGCCAGCAGCTCCAGACAGGGGGAACTATTCCCGGCCTATGGCTACACCTTC. Translated, it gives CASSSRQGELFPAYGYTF.

CDR3 nucleotide sequence: TGTGCCAGCAGCGCCGACAGGGGGGGTGAGACCCAGTACTTC. It translates to CASSADRGGETQYF. The chain carries TRBV9 and TRBJ2-5; 9 nucleotides line up with TRBD1. CDR3 length: 14 amino acids. V lost 3 bases, J lost 5 bases, and 5 bases stayed unmatched. Per germline, CDR1 SGDLS and CDR2 YYNGEE.